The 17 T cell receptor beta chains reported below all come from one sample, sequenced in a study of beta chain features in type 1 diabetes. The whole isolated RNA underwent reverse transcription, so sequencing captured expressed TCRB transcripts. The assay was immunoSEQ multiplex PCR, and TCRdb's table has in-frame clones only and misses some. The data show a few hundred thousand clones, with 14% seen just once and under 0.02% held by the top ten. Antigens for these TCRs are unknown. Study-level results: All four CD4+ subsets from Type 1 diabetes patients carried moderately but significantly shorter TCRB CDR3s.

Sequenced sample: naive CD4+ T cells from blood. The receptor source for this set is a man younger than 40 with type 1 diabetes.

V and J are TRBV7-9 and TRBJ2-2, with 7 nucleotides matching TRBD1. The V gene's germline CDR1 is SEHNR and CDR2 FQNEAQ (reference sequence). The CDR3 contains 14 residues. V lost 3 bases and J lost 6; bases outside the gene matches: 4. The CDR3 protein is CASSLGTVPGELFF. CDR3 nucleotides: TGTGCCAGCAGCTTGGGGACAGTCCCCGGGGAGCTGTTTTTT.

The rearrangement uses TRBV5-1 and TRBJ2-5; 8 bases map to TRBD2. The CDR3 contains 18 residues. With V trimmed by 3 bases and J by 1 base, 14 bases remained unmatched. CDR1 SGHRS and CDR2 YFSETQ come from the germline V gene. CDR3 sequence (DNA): TGCGCCAGCAGCTGGGGACGGTACGCTGGACTAGCCCAAGAGACCCAGTACTTC. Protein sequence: CASSWGRYAGLAQETQYF.

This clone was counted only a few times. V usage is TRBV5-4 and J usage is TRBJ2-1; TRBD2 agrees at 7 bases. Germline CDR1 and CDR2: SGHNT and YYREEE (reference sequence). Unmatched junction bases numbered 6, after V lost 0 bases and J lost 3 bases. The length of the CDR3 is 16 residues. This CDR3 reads CASSLGSGVVYNEQFF. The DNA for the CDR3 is TGTGCCAGCAGCTTGGGCAGCGGGGTGGTCTACAATGAGCAGTTCTTC. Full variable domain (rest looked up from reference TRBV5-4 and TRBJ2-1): ETGVTQSPTHLIKTRGQQVTLRCSSQSGHNTVSWYQQALGQGPQFIFQYYREEENGRGNFPPRFSGLQFPNYSSELNVNALELDDSALYLCASSLGSGVVYNEQFFGPGTRLTVL.

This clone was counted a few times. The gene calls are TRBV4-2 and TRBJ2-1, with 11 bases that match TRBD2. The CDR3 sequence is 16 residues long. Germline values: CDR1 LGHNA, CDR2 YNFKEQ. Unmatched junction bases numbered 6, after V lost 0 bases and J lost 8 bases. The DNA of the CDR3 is TGTGCCAGCAGCCAAGATGGACTAGCGGGTAGGTATGAGCAGTTCTTC. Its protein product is CASSQDGLAGRYEQFF.

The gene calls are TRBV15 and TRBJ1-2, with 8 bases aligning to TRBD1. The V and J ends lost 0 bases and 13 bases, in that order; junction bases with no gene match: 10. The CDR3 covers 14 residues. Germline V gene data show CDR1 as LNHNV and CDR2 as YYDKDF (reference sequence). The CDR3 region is CATSRDVTGVWTTF. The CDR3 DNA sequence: TGTGCCACCAGCAGAGATGTGACAGGGGTGTGGACCACCTTC.

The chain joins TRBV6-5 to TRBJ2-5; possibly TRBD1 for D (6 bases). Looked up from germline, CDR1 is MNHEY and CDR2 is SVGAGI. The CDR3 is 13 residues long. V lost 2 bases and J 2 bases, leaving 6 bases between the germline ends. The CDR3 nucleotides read TGTGCCAGCAGTTACAGGGGGCAAGAGACCCAGTACTTC. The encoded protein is CASSYRGQETQYF.

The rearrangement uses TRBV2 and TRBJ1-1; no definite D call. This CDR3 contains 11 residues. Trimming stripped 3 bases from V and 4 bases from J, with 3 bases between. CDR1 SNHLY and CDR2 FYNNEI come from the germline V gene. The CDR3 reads CASSDSTEAFF. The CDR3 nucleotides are TGTGCCAGCAGTGACAGCACTGAAGCTTTCTTT. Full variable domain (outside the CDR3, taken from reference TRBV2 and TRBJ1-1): EPEVTQTPSHQVTQMGQEVILRCVPISNHLYFYWYRQILGQKVEFLVSFYNNEISEKSEIFDDQFSVERPDGSNFTLKIRSTKLEDSAMYFCASSDSTEAFFGQGTRLTVV.

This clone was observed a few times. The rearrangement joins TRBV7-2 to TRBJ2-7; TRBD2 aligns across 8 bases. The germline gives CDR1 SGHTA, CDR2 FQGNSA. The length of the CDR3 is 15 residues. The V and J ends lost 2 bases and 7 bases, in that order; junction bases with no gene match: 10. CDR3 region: CASSLWSGGFLEQYF. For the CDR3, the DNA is TGTGCCAGCAGCTTATGGAGCGGGGGCTTCCTTGAGCAGTACTTC.

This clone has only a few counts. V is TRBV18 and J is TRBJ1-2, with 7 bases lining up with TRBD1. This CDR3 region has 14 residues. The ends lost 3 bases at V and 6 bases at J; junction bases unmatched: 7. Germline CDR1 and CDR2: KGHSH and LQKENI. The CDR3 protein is CASSPAAGGNGYTF. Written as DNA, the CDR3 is TGTGCCAGCTCACCGGCGGCAGGGGGAAATGGCTACACCTTC.

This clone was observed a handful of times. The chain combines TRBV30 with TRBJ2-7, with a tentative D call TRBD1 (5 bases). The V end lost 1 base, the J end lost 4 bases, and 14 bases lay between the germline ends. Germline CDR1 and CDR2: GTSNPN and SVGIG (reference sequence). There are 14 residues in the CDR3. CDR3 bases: TGTGCCTGGAGTGCCTCGGCAGGGAAGTACGAGCAGTACTTC. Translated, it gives CAWSASAGKYEQYF.

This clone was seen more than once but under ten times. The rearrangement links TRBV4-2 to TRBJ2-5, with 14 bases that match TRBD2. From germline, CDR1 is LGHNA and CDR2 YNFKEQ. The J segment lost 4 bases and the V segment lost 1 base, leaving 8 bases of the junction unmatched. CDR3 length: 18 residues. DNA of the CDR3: TGTGCCAGCAGCCAAGCAGAGGGACTAGCGGGAGTAAGAGAGACCCAGTACTTC. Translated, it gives CASSQAEGLAGVRETQYF.

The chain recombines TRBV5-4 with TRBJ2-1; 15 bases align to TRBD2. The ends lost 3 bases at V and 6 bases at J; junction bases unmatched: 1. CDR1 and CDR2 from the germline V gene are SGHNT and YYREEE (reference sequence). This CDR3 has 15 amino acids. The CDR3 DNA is TGTGCCAGCAGCTGGACTAGCGGGAGGGCCAATGAGCAGTTCTTC. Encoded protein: CASSWTSGRANEQFF. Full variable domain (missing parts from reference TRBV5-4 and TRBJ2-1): ETGVTQSPTHLIKTRGQQVTLRCSSQSGHNTVSWYQQALGQGPQFIFQYYREEENGRGNFPPRFSGLQFPNYSSELNVNALELDDSALYLCASSWTSGRANEQFFGPGTRLTVL.

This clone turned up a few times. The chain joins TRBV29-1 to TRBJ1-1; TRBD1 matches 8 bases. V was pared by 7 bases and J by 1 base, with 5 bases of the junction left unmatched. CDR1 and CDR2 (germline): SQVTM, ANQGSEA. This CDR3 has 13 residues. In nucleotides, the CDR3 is TGCAGCGAAGGACAGGGCCAGAACACTGAAGCTTTCTTT. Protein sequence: CSEGQGQNTEAFF.

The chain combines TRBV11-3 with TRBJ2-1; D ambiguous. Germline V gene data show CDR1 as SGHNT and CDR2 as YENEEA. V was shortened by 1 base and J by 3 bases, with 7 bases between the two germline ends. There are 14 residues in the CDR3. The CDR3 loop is CASSLGVLYNEQFF. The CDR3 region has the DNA TGTGCCAGCAGCTTAGGAGTCCTCTACAATGAGCAGTTCTTC.

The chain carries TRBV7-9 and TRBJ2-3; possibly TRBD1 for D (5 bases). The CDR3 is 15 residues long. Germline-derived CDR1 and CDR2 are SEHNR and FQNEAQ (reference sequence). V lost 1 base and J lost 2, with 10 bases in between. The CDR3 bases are TGTGCCAGCAGCTTAGGACGACAGTTCACAGATACGCAGTATTTT. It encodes CASSLGRQFTDTQYF.

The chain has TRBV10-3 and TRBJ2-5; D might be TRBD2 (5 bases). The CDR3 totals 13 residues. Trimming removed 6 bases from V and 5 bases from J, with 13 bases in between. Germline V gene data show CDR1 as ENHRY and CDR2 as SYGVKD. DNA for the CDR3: TGTGCCATCAGACGTGAGGGTACCGAGACCCAGTACTTC. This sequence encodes CAIRREGTETQYF.

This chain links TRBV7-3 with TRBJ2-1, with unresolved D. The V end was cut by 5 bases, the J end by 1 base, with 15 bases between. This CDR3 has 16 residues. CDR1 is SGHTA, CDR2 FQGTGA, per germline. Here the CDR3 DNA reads TGTGCCAGCAGCCCCAGTACAGCCAGTTCCTACAATGAGCAGTTCTTC. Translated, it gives CASSPSTASSYNEQFF.